The 13 T cell receptor beta chains presented below share a single source sample, sequenced in a study of regulatory T cells in long-lasting Graves disease. TCR beta libraries were built with iRepertoire HTBI primers and Arm-PCR of CDR3 regions. TCRdb processed the multiplex PCR reads anew with MiXCR; each CDR3 protein has one entry. The data contain 500,000 or so distinct CDR3 sequences, 15% to 20% of them singletons. This sample's time point: newly diagnosed GD, antithyroid drugs for less than 3 months. Isolated PBMC RNA provided the starting material for the TCR library. This same sample was also taken into another study, of T cells in Graves' hyperthyroidism and ophthalmopathy.

The sample in question was peripheral blood mononuclear cells (PBMCs), obtained at new diagnosis, from a patient treated with antithyroid drugs. The receptors derive from a man aged 35 to 55 with Graves disease.

The chain carries TRBV6-5 and TRBJ2-7; D might be TRBD2 (6 bases). V shed 0 bases and J shed 0 bases, with 18 bases lying between them. Germline V CDR1 and CDR2: MNHEY, SVGAGI. The CDR3 loop spans 18 amino acids. The CDR3 loop is CASSYSGGVVSSSYEQYV. CDR3 nucleotide sequence: TGTGCCAGCAGTTACTCGGGGGGTGTTGTCAGTAGCTCCTACGAGCAGTACGTC.

This clonotype was counted only a few times. The chain links TRBV9 to TRBJ2-3; 11 bases match TRBD2. This CDR3 contains 17 residues. V shed 0 bases, J shed 2 bases, and the junction held 5 bases outside the gene matches. The germline CDR1 and CDR2 sequences are SGDLS and YYNGEE. CDR3 coding DNA: TGTGCCAGCAGCGTAGAAGGACTAGCGGGTCCCACAGATACGCAGTATTTT. Protein product: CASSVEGLAGPTDTQYF.

This clonotype was counted at least ten times. The J gene is TRBJ2-5, the V gene TRBV28; TRBD2 is a possible D gene (5 bases). In germline, CDR1 is MDHEN, CDR2 SYDVKM. This CDR3 region has 11 residues. Trimming pared 6 bases from V and 7 bases from J, leaving 9 bases between. The chain's CDR3 is CASSIEGTQYF. The CDR3 DNA follows: TGTGCCAGCAGCATTGAGGGGACCCAGTACTTC. The variable domain in full, completed from reference TRBV28 and TRBJ2-5, reads DVKVTQSSRYLVKRTGEKVFLECVQDMDHENMFWYRQDPGLGLRLIYFSYDVKMKEKGDIPEGYSVSREKKERFSLILESASTNQTSMYLCASSIEGTQYFGPGTRLLVL.

This clonotype was observed many times. The V and J genes are TRBV2 and TRBJ2-7; TRBD1 aligns across 7 bases. The ends lost 4 bases at V and 5 bases at J; junction bases unmatched: 11. Germline lookup yields CDR1 SNHLY and CDR2 FYNNEI. CDR3 size: 15 residues. The CDR3 protein is CASSAPTGKGHEQYF. DNA for the CDR3: TGTGCCAGCAGTGCCCCGACAGGGAAAGGCCACGAGCAGTACTTC.

A few counts support this clonotype. V usage is TRBV11-2 and J usage is TRBJ2-7; TRBD1 matches at 10 bases. The CDR3 extends over 15 amino acids. The J segment lost 7 bases and the V segment lost 3 bases, leaving 9 bases of the junction unmatched. In germline, CDR1 is SGHAT, CDR2 FQNNGV. This chain's CDR3 is CASSFIWTGGQEQYF. The CDR3 coding sequence is TGTGCCAGCAGCTTTATTTGGACAGGGGGTCAAGAGCAGTACTTC.

There are a few counts of this clonotype. The chain links TRBV28 to TRBJ2-7, with TRBD1 matching 9 bases. This CDR3 has 13 amino acids. Germline V CDR1 and CDR2: MDHEN, SYDVKM. V lost 6 bases, J lost 5 bases, and 5 bases stayed unmatched. Here the CDR3 DNA reads TGTGCCAGCAGAGGACAGGGGAAAAACGAGCAGTACTTC. Its protein is CASRGQGKNEQYF. The variable domain in full, completed from reference TRBV28 and TRBJ2-7, reads DVKVTQSSRYLVKRTGEKVFLECVQDMDHENMFWYRQDPGLGLRLIYFSYDVKMKEKGDIPEGYSVSREKKERFSLILESASTNQTSMYLCASRGQGKNEQYFGPGTRLTVT.

This clonotype was seen ten or more times. The V call is TRBV7-9, the J call TRBJ2-5; 10 nucleotides line up with TRBD2. The CDR3 totals 15 residues. After removal of 5 bases from V and 6 bases from J, the junction contained 9 bases not matched to a gene. Per the germline V gene, CDR1 is SEHNR and CDR2 is FQNEAQ (reference sequence). Here the CDR3 DNA reads TGTGCCAGCAGCCACGCTAGCGGGAGAGAAAAGACCCAGTACTTC. Amino acids: CASSHASGREKTQYF.

This clonotype was detected a few times. V and J are TRBV27 and TRBJ2-1; D unclear. The CDR3 has 16 amino acids. Germline V gene lookup returns CDR1 MNHEY and CDR2 SMNVEV (reference sequence). The ends were cut back, 2 bases at V and 8 bases at J, with 19 bases in the middle. The CDR3 DNA reads as TGTGCCAGCAGTTTAGGCGGCGAGCTCCCGCGGCATGAGCAGTTCTTC. This sequence encodes CASSLGGELPRHEQFF.

V is TRBV6-2 or TRBV6-3 and J is TRBJ2-3; D is undetermined. V lost 2 bases and J lost 7, with 10 bases in between. The germline CDR1 and CDR2 sequences are MNHEY and SVGEGT. This CDR3 is 13 amino acids long. As DNA, the CDR3 is TGTGCCAGCAGTTACGTAGACTCACATACGCAGTATTTT. Translating gives CASSYVDSHTQYF.

This clonotype appeared many times. The V call is TRBV11-2, the J call TRBJ2-4; tentative D call: TRBD2 (7 bases). CDR3 length: 12 residues. Per germline, CDR1 SGHAT and CDR2 FQNNGV. V was cut by 6 bases and J by 8 bases, with 11 bases left in between. CDR3 sequence: CASSSGGDIQYF. In DNA, the CDR3 is TGTGCCAGCAGTTCGGGGGGCGACATTCAGTACTTC.

This clonotype has a handful of counts. The chain carries TRBV20-1 and TRBJ2-1; D gene ambiguous. In germline, CDR1 is DFQATT, CDR2 SNEGSKA (reference sequence). The V and J ends lost 1 base and 1 base respectively, with 8 bases between them. The CDR3 runs to 14 residues. The CDR3 here is CSARVVVSYNEQFF. CDR3 nucleotides: TGCAGTGCTAGAGTTGTAGTGTCCTACAATGAGCAGTTCTTC.

A few counts support this clonotype. This chain joins TRBV14 and TRBJ2-2, with 7 bases fitting TRBD2. This CDR3 has 14 amino acids. Germline V CDR1 and CDR2: SGHDN, FVKESK. With 4 bases clipped from V and 3 bases from J, the junction kept 2 bases outside the gene matches. The CDR3 loop reads CASSRDYYTGELFF. The DNA for the CDR3 is TGTGCCAGCAGCCGGGACTATTACACCGGGGAGCTGTTTTTT. Using reference TRBV14 and TRBJ2-2 for the parts outside the CDR3, the full variable domain is EAGVTQFPSHSVIEKGQTVTLRCDPISGHDNLYWYRRVMGKEIKFLLHFVKESKQDESGMPNNRFLAERTGGTYSTLKVQPAELEDSGVYFCASSRDYYTGELFFGEGSRLTVL.

The chain carries TRBV29-1 and TRBJ1-4; D ambiguous. The CDR3 sequence is 11 residues long. Per the germline V gene, CDR1 is SQVTM and CDR2 is ANQGSEA. CDR3 region: CGGLRAEKLFF. In DNA, the CDR3 is TGCGGAGGACTTAGGGCCGAAAAACTGTTTTTT.